The entry below describes one T cell receptor beta chain. Its cognate antigen has yet to be identified. Base qualities are not recorded, but no much larger clone differs from it by a single base. This entry belongs to a study of type 1 regulatory T cells (dated by TCRdb to the early 2020s). For the study in its entirety: The study characterized an in vitro protocol that generated a Tr1-enriched, alloantigen-specific CD4 T cell product named T-allo10. T-allo10 was under clinical evaluation in patients with hematological malignancies receiving allogeneic hematopoietic stem cell transplantation.

Instrument used: Illumina MiSeq. TCRdb reprocessed the public reads (quality trimming at Q25 with fastp, clone calling with MiXCR) and kept in-frame beta chains. Each entry merges the rows of one CDR3 protein and shows their most common DNA and genes. The sample table shows more than 60,000 distinct CDR3 sequences, and 49% are seen once. The ten largest clones take up 2% to 2.5% of the sample. Points the paper makes about the study in general: A more restricted TCR repertoire was observed in Tr1 cells than in non-Tr1 cells, and this restriction was interpreted in the study as alloantigen-induced clonal expansion.

The clonotype originates from a human donor in good health. The sequenced material came from cultured non-Tr1 T cells, either the whole culture or a sorted T cell fraction (not recorded which). The sample's cell subset or site label, decoded: non-Tr1 population from the T-allo10 product.

CDR3 sequence: CSASIVSYEQYF. The DNA reads TGCAGTGCGTCAATCGTTTCCTACGAGCAGTACTTC. The sequence is built from TRBV20-1 and TRBJ2-7, with the D segment identity uncertain. In the germline V gene (reference sequence), CDR1 corresponds to DFQATT and CDR2 to SNEGSKA. Trimming removed 6 bases from V and 1 base from J, leaving 10 bases between the germline ends. Taken from cysteine to phenylalanine, the CDR3 has 12 residues. The read is trimmed to its CDR3 DNA, 36 bases read in frame from base 1.